The sample holds a few counts of the clone carrying this T cell receptor (beta chain). Its cognate antigen is unknown. These data originate in a study of shared clonotypes between healthy human individuals. Libraries were prepared by immunoSEQ multiplex PCR; TCRdb keeps only in-frame clonotypes and omits some of them. The sample consists of around 700,000 clones, about three quarters of them appearing once. Study conclusions and caveats: Estimated clonotype richness was generally higher in naive than memory subsets. Only blood was sampled, and tissue TCR repertoires likely differ from blood ones. Inspection by rarefaction showed sorted-subset sequencing to be incomplete despite large depth.

Between the trimmed V and J ends, which lost 10 bases and 0 bases, there was a span of 13 bases. Germline assignment: CDR1 MNHNS and CDR2 SASEGT. The CDR3 loop spans 13 amino acids. The chain recombines TRBV6-1 with TRBJ2-7, with a possible D match to TRBD1 (5 bases). The TCR sequence derives from a woman between 25 and 40 years old in good health. Sequences were obtained from memory CD4+ T cells sorted from blood. Sample subset: CD45RA-negative fraction. The CDR3 DNA is TGTGCCATCATGACAGCGAGCTCCTACGAGCAGTACTTC. Its translation is CAIMTASSYEQYF.